The 32 T cell receptor beta chains below all came from one sample that was sequenced in a study of vaccination and CD4 T cells after COVID-19. These TCRs' antigens remain unknown. Cultured CD4+ T-cell DNA underwent Oncomine TCR Beta short-read sequencing. TCRdb re-derived calls from the PCR reads in MiXCR, one entry per CDR3 protein. The sample includes about 9,700 distinct CDR3 sequences, around 60% of them seen just once. Documented treatment: roughly 10-day PBMC culture with coronavirus spike peptide pools or control peptides (ViraFEST assay). Harvesting of the unexposed donor's CD4+ T cells predated the COVID-19 pandemic (2011-2018). Specimen: CD4+ T cells from blood, cultured in vitro. The receptor set was obtained from a human donor in good health.

The V gene is TRBV6-1, the J gene TRBJ1-5, with D tentatively TRBD1 (5 bases). The CDR3 is 15 residues long. The V and J ends lost 6 bases and 4 bases respectively, with 16 bases between them. From germline, CDR1 is MNHNS and CDR2 SASEGT. The CDR3 DNA sequence: TGTGCCAGCAGCCCGAAATGGGGGGGAAATCAGCCCCAGCATTTT. Its translation: CASSPKWGGNQPQHF.

The chain carries TRBV5-5 and TRBJ1-5, with 7 bases fitting TRBD1. V trimming: 4 bases; J trimming: 0 bases; junction bases outside the gene matches: 13. This CDR3 is built from 18 residues. CDR1 is SGHKS and CDR2 is YYEKEE in the germline V gene (reference sequence). The CDR3 here is CASSLFWTGGSSNQPQHF. CDR3 DNA: TGTGCCAGCAGCCTCTTTTGGACAGGAGGGAGTAGCAATCAGCCCCAGCATTTT.

V gene TRBV19 combines with J gene TRBJ1-2; the D gene is possibly TRBD1 (6 bases). This CDR3 has 17 residues. Trimming pared 4 bases from V and 4 bases from J, leaving 22 bases between. Germline-derived CDR1 and CDR2 are LNHDA and SQIVND (reference sequence). The chain's CDR3 is CASSTLLAGAGGYGYTF. For the CDR3, the DNA is TGTGCCAGTAGTACCCTCTTGGCGGGGGCAGGTGGCTATGGCTACACCTTC.

The V and J genes are TRBV27 and TRBJ2-4; D is unclear. Germline-derived CDR1 and CDR2 are MNHEY and SMNVEV (reference sequence). The V and J ends lost 2 bases and 3 bases respectively, with 11 bases between them. The CDR3 sequence is 15 residues long. This CDR3 reads CASSLMTEYKNIQYF. Written as DNA, the CDR3 is TGTGCCAGCAGTTTAATGACGGAGTACAAAAACATTCAGTACTTC.

This clonotype was counted between two and nine times. The chain links TRBV19 to TRBJ1-2; a possible D gene is TRBD1 (5 bases). Germline lookup yields CDR1 LNHDA and CDR2 SQIVND (reference sequence). This CDR3 contains 14 residues. The V and J ends lost 3 bases and 4 bases respectively, with 12 bases between them. The CDR3 DNA sequence: TGTGCCAGTAGTATCGGTGCAGGGCCCTATGGCTACACCTTC. Protein sequence: CASSIGAGPYGYTF.

The chain employs TRBV20-1 and TRBJ1-1, with unresolved D. Germline CDR1 reads DFQATT; CDR2 reads SNEGSKA (reference sequence). The V end was cut by 0 bases, the J end by 6 bases, with 11 bases between. The CDR3 length is 13 residues. The CDR3 loop is CSAREVGVPEAFF. The CDR3 DNA follows: TGCAGTGCTAGAGAAGTTGGGGTCCCTGAAGCTTTCTTT.

The J gene is TRBJ1-6, the V gene TRBV10-1; the D is unclear. The germline CDR1 and CDR2 sequences are WNHNN and SYGVQD (reference sequence). The CDR3 length is 14 residues. The V end lost 3 bases, the J end lost 4 bases, and 7 bases lay between the germline ends. The CDR3 region is CASSEGSYNSPLHF. CDR3 DNA sequence: TGCGCCAGCAGTGAAGGGAGTTATAATTCACCCCTCCACTTT.

The rearrangement uses TRBV2 and TRBJ1-5; D remains unclear. Trimming left V 3 bases short and J 3 bases short, with 9 bases between. The CDR3 consists of 14 residues. Germline CDR1 is SNHLY and CDR2 is FYNNEI. CDR3 loop: CASSDSTTNQPQHF. CDR3 in DNA: TGTGCCAGCAGTGATTCGACTACCAATCAGCCCCAGCATTTT.

This rearrangement joins TRBV28 to TRBJ1-5, with 7 nucleotides matching TRBD1. This CDR3 is 16 amino acids long. The V and J ends lost 3 bases and 2 bases, in that order; junction bases with no gene match: 7. Germline lookup yields CDR1 MDHEN and CDR2 SYDVKM. CDR3 region: CASSFEQGIRNQPQHF. As DNA, the CDR3 is TGTGCCAGCAGTTTCGAACAGGGGATCCGCAATCAGCCCCAGCATTTT.

The chain couples TRBV19 to TRBJ2-5; D call uncertain. The CDR3 has 11 residues. The germline V gene has CDR1 LNHDA and CDR2 SQIVND (reference sequence). Trimming took 6 bases from V and 2 from J, leaving 4 bases between them. The CDR3 region has the DNA TGTGCCAGTAGGCAACAAGAGACCCAGTACTTC. Its protein product is CASRQQETQYF.

A few counts support this clonotype. This sequence joins TRBV27 and TRBJ2-5; a possible D gene is TRBD2 (5 bases). CDR3 length equals 13 residues. V was shortened by 8 bases and J by 2 bases, with 12 bases between the two germline ends. Germline CDR1 reads MNHEY; CDR2 reads SMNVEV (reference sequence). The CDR3 here is CASGRSGQETQYF. In DNA, the CDR3 is TGTGCCAGCGGACGGAGCGGACAAGAGACCCAGTACTTC.

The chain has TRBV14 and TRBJ1-5; no clear D gene. The V end was cut by 8 bases, the J end by 3 bases, with 26 bases between. In germline, CDR1 is SGHDN, CDR2 FVKESK. The CDR3 is 18 amino acids. CDR3 sequence reads: CASHLRGLRLRYNQPQHF. The CDR3 region has the DNA TGTGCCAGCCACCTCCGGGGTCTACGTCTTCGGTACAATCAGCCCCAGCATTTT.

This chain joins TRBV7-8 and TRBJ1-5; D not resolved. CDR1 and CDR2 from the germline V gene are SGHVS and FQNEAQ. This CDR3 region has 10 residues. The CDR3 coding sequence is TGTGTAATGAGCAATCAGCCCCAGCATTTT. Encoded protein: CVMSNQPQHF.

The J gene is TRBJ2-2, the V gene TRBV28; unclear D gene. The CDR3 contains 12 residues. The V and J ends lost 4 bases and 1 base respectively, with 1 base between them. The germline CDR1 and CDR2 sequences are MDHEN and SYDVKM. The CDR3 coding sequence is TGTGCCAGCAGTTGGAACACCGGGGAGCTGTTTTTT. It encodes CASSWNTGELFF.

The chain combines TRBV5-4 with TRBJ2-5, with 10 bases that match TRBD2. CDR1 and CDR2 from the germline V gene are SGHNT and YYREEE (reference sequence). The CDR3 totals 14 residues. With 2 bases clipped from V and 6 bases from J, the junction kept 4 bases outside the gene matches. For the CDR3, the DNA is TGTGCCAGCAGCTTAGCGGGGGGGCCCAAGACCCAGTACTTC. Protein: CASSLAGGPKTQYF.

The gene calls are TRBV7-2 and TRBJ2-3; 12 nucleotides line up with TRBD2. Per the germline V gene, CDR1 is SGHTA and CDR2 is FQGNSA. V was pared by 0 bases and J by 8 bases, with 9 bases of the junction left unmatched. CDR3 length: 17 amino acids. CDR3 DNA sequence: TGTGCCAGCAGCTTAGCGAGGACTAGCGGGGTACATGTTACGCAGTATTTT. Protein product: CASSLARTSGVHVTQYF.

In its sample, this clonotype was seen a few times. V usage is TRBV7-6 and J usage is TRBJ2-7; D remains ambiguous. Germline V gene lookup returns CDR1 SGHVS and CDR2 FNYEAQ. V was clipped by 1 base and J by 4 bases, with 8 bases between them. The CDR3 is 13 amino acids. CDR3 amino acids: CASSLVPRYEQYF. CDR3 nucleotides: TGTGCCAGCAGCTTAGTCCCCCGATACGAGCAGTACTTC.

The chain is built from TRBV30 and TRBJ1-1, with 11 positions matching TRBD1. With V trimmed by 3 bases and J by 6 bases, 9 bases remained unmatched. Per germline, CDR1 GTSNPN and CDR2 SVGIG (reference sequence). The CDR3 length is 15 residues. CDR3 DNA sequence: TGTGCCTGGAGACAATCTGGGACAGGGGGGCCTGAAGCTTTCTTT. Protein product: CAWRQSGTGGPEAFF.

This chain links TRBV4-1 with TRBJ2-4, with 12 bases identical to TRBD2. Germline V lookup: CDR1 MGHRA, CDR2 YSYEKL. The CDR3 spans 18 residues. V dropped 4 bases and J dropped 1; count of bases not matched to a gene: 8. The DNA for the CDR3 is TGCGCCAGCAGCCCTGGACTAGCGGGGCTCTTTGCCAAAAACATTCAGTACTTC. Protein product: CASSPGLAGLFAKNIQYF.

The chain employs TRBV2 and TRBJ2-5; possibly TRBD1 for D (5 bases). V was clipped by 4 bases and J by 4 bases, with 10 bases between them. Germline V gene lookup returns CDR1 SNHLY and CDR2 FYNNEI. The CDR3 has 13 amino acids. CDR3 in amino acids: CASSVLRVETQYF. The CDR3 DNA is TGTGCCAGCAGTGTTCTCAGGGTAGAGACCCAGTACTTC.

A few counts support this clonotype. The genes are TRBV6-5 and TRBJ1-1, with TRBD1 matching over 8 bases. In germline, CDR1 is MNHEY, CDR2 SVGAGI. This CDR3 spans 18 amino acids. V was clipped by 0 bases and J by 0 bases; unmatched bases: 9. The CDR3 sequence: CASSYSRDRSYMNTEAFF. For the CDR3, the DNA is TGTGCCAGCAGTTACTCGCGGGACAGGTCTTACATGAACACTGAAGCTTTCTTT.

This chain joins TRBV19 and TRBJ1-2; possibly TRBD1 for D (5 bases). Trimming removed 8 bases at V and 7 bases at J, with 23 bases between. The germline V gene encodes CDR1 LNHDA and CDR2 SQIVND (reference sequence). The CDR3 is 15 amino acids. Written as DNA, the CDR3 is TGTGCCAGTGTACCGCCGGGACGGCCGTTTAGTGGCTACACCTTC. It codes for CASVPPGRPFSGYTF.

The chain joins TRBV19 to TRBJ2-7; D may be TRBD1 or TRBD2 (5 bases each). The CDR3 contains 14 residues. Germline CDR1 reads LNHDA; CDR2 reads SQIVND (reference sequence). Between the trimmed V and J ends, which lost 5 bases and 1 base, there was a span of 12 bases. CDR3 in amino acids: CASSRSGQSYEQYF. The CDR3 coding sequence is TGTGCCAGTAGTCGGTCGGGGCAGTCCTACGAGCAGTACTTC.

The gene calls are TRBV5-1 and TRBJ2-7, with 8 bases lining up with TRBD1. The CDR3 has 16 residues. The V and J ends lost 1 base and 2 bases, in that order; junction bases with no gene match: 8. CDR1 SGHRS and CDR2 YFSETQ come from the germline V gene. DNA for the CDR3: TGCGCCAGCAGCTTGACAGGGGGACAGGTGCCCTACGAGCAGTACTTC. Translated, it gives CASSLTGGQVPYEQYF.

The chain links TRBV30 to TRBJ1-1; D gene ambiguous. CDR1 is GTSNPN, CDR2 SVGIG, per germline (reference sequence). Deletions cut 0 bases from V and 2 bases from J, with 10 bases between. This CDR3 is built from 14 residues. The CDR3 reads CAWSVWGTNTEAFF. The CDR3 DNA sequence: TGTGCCTGGAGTGTGTGGGGAACTAACACTGAAGCTTTCTTT. The variable domain in full, with the rest retrieved from reference TRBV30 and TRBJ1-1, is SQTIHQWPATLVQPVGSPLSLECTVEGTSNPNLYWYRQAAGRGLQLLFYSVGIGQISSEVPQNLSASRPQDRQFILSSKKLLLSDSGFYLCAWSVWGTNTEAFFGQGTRLTVV.

The chain uses TRBV29-1 and TRBJ1-2; D might be TRBD1 (6 bases). V shed 7 bases and J shed 2 bases, with 14 bases lying between them. This CDR3 contains 13 residues. Germline V lookup: CDR1 SQVTM, CDR2 ANQGSEA. The chain's CDR3 is CSGGGQGNYGYTF. The CDR3 region has the DNA TGCAGCGGGGGCGGTCAGGGGAACTATGGCTACACCTTC. Based on the CDR3 plus reference TRBV29-1 and TRBJ1-2, the full variable domain is SAVISQKPSRDICQRGTSLTIQCQVDSQVTMMFWYRQQPGQSLTLIATANQGSEATYESGFVIDKFPISRPNLTFSTLTVSNMSPEDSSIYLCSGGGQGNYGYTFGSGTRLTVV.

V gene TRBV29-1 combines with J gene TRBJ1-1; D gene uncertain. Per the germline V gene, CDR1 is SQVTM and CDR2 is ANQGSEA. The CDR3 covers 13 residues. Trimming removed 7 bases from V and 7 bases from J, with 19 bases in between. As DNA, the CDR3 is TGCAGCGCCAAGACCTTTAGAGAGCGTGAAGCTTTCTTT. This gives the protein CSAKTFREREAFF.

The chain is built from TRBV6-1 and TRBJ2-1; 8 bases fit TRBD1. Per germline, CDR1 MNHNS and CDR2 SASEGT. V lost 5 bases and J lost 0; bases outside the gene matches: 6. The CDR3 runs to 16 residues. CDR3 protein: CASSRTGTSSYNEQFF. The CDR3 DNA sequence: TGTGCCAGCAGTCGGACAGGGACAAGCTCCTACAATGAGCAGTTCTTC.

The chain couples TRBV20-1 to TRBJ2-2, with D unresolved. Germline V lookup: CDR1 DFQATT, CDR2 SNEGSKA (reference sequence). The V end lost 0 bases, the J end lost 7 bases, and 12 bases lay between the germline ends. The CDR3 spans 14 residues. CDR3 DNA: TGCAGTGCTAGAGATGGAGAGGCTTACGGGGAGCTGTTTTTT. This codes for CSARDGEAYGELFF.

This clonotype was counted a few times. CDR3 DNA: TGTGCCAGCAGTTACCCCCAAACAGGTCAAACGCCTGAAGCTTTCTTT. It is translated as CASSYPQTGQTPEAFF. This sequence joins TRBV6-2 or TRBV6-3 and TRBJ1-1; TRBD1 is a possible D gene (5 bases). CDR3 size: 16 residues. V lost 2 bases and J 6 bases, leaving 19 bases between the germline ends. The germline CDR1 and CDR2 sequences are MNHEY and SVGEGT.

As concerns this clonotype: It is unclear where the CDR3 begins or ends on the DNA, so no DNA is shown, and the CDR3 is as TCRdb lists it. This chain uses TRBV27 with TRBJ1-2; the table's D call, TRBD1, has no DNA check behind it. The CDR3 sequence runs 14 residues, both termini included. Germline CDR1 is MNHEY and CDR2 is SMNVEV (reference sequence). CDR3 sequence: CASSSSGQPYGYTF.

The gene calls are TRBV15 and TRBJ2-7, with D possibly matching TRBD1 (6 bases). Trimming left V 5 bases short and J 3 bases short, with 11 bases between. The germline gives CDR1 LNHNV, CDR2 YYDKDF (reference sequence). CDR3 length: 13 residues. CDR3 in DNA: TGTGCCACCAGCCTCCAGGGGAACTACGAGCAGTACTTC. Residues: CATSLQGNYEQYF. The full variable domain, its missing parts supplied by reference TRBV15 and TRBJ2-7, is DAMVIQNPRYQVTQFGKPVTLSCSQTLNHNVMYWYQQKSSQAPKLLFHYYDKDFNNEADTPDNFQSRRPNTSFCFLDIRSPGLGDTAMYLCATSLQGNYEQYFGPGTRLTVT.